The sample holds one count of the clone carrying this TCR beta chain. This sample is part of a study of blood T cell repertoires in COVID-19. Trimming at V came to 5 bases and at J to 1 base, leaving 7 bases not matched to a gene. Germline CDR1 reads SEHNR; CDR2 reads FQNEAQ (reference sequence). CDR3 size: 15 residues. The repertoire was sequenced with immunoSEQ multiplex PCR; TCRdb's copy has only in-frame clones and lacks some. The sample includes a few hundred thousand clones, around 90% of them seen just once. The chain employs TRBV7-9 and TRBJ1-1; 7 positions match TRBD1. This receptor was identified in a man aged 30-40 years who had been exposed to COVID-19. The sequenced sample was PBMCs or T cells enriched from blood (not recorded which). The CDR3, as DNA: TGTGCCAGCAGCCCAAACAGGGGCCAGAACACTGAAGCTTTCTTT. It codes for CASSPNRGQNTEAFF.